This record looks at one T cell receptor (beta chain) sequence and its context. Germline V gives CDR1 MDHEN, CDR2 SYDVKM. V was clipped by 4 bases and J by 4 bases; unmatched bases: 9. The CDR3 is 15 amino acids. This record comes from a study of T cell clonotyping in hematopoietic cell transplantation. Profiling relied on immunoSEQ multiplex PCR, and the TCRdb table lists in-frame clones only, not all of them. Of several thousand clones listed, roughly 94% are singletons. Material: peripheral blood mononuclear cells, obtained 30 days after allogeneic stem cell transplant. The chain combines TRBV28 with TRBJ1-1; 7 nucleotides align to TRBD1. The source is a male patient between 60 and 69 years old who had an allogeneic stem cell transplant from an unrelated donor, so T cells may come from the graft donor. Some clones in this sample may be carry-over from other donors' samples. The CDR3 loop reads CASSSPGRGPTEAFF. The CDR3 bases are TGTGCCAGCAGTTCGCCCGGGAGGGGGCCCACTGAAGCTTTCTTT.